Each of the 9 T cell receptor beta chains below was sequenced from the same sample in a study of T cell responses to AZD1222 COVID-19 vaccine (dated by TCRdb to the early 2020s). The time point label here, explained by the study, means: baseline before first vaccination. Libraries came from the immunoSEQ multiplex PCR assay. This is the immuneACCESS table as TCRdb keeps it, with only in-frame sequences that have V and J called. A part of the clones is gone; compared with another copy, unresolved V genes explain less than half, and the rest is unexplained. Across this sample there are over 150,000 clones, with roughly 90% seen only once. Less than 3% of the sample is taken by the ten largest. The sample consisted of peripheral blood, taken on day 0 of AZD1222 vaccination. Receptors were obtained from an adult in good health.

V is TRBV11-2 and J is TRBJ2-7; 7 bases align to TRBD2. Trimming cost V 5 bases and J 3 bases; bases outside gene matches: 7. The V gene's germline CDR1 is SGHAT and CDR2 FQNNGV. This CDR3 has 14 residues. As DNA, the CDR3 is TGTGCCAGCAGCCCCGTTTCGGGAGGCTACGAGCAGTACTTC. Translated: CASSPVSGGYEQYF.

The gene calls are TRBV19 and TRBJ2-6; D might be TRBD1 or TRBD2, each matching 5 bases. The CDR3 extends over 15 amino acids. The V end lost 8 bases, the J end lost 1 base, and 12 bases lay between the germline ends. Per germline, CDR1 LNHDA and CDR2 SQIVND (reference sequence). The CDR3 here is CASGRDPSGANVLTF. The CDR3 coding sequence is TGTGCCAGTGGACGGGACCCTTCTGGGGCCAACGTCCTGACTTTC.

The V and J genes are TRBV6-5 and TRBJ2-5, with 7 bases matching TRBD1. The V and J ends lost 4 bases and 2 bases, in that order; junction bases with no gene match: 4. The CDR3 has 14 residues. CDR1 and CDR2 from the germline V gene are MNHEY and SVGAGI. This CDR3 reads CASSFGTVQETQYF. CDR3 coding DNA: TGTGCCAGCAGTTTCGGGACAGTGCAAGAGACCCAGTACTTC.

The chain combines TRBV2 with TRBJ2-4; 8 bases agree with TRBD1. Looked up from germline, CDR1 is SNHLY and CDR2 is FYNNEI. The CDR3 sequence is 16 residues long. With V trimmed by 2 bases and J by 6 bases, 9 bases remained unmatched. The CDR3 coding sequence is TGTGCCAGCAGTGAAAGACAGGGGATCGGCTTAAACATTCAGTACTTC. Translation: CASSERQGIGLNIQYF.

In this sample, this clone turned up once. V usage is TRBV19 and J usage is TRBJ1-1; 7 nucleotides match TRBD1. The V segment lost 4 bases and the J segment 6 bases; nucleotides outside the gene matches: 5. The CDR3 is 13 amino acids. Germline V gene sequence: CDR1 LNHDA, CDR2 SQIVND (reference sequence). The CDR3: CASSKQGVAEAFF. CDR3 nucleotides: TGTGCCAGTAGTAAGCAGGGGGTCGCTGAAGCTTTCTTT.

V is TRBV10-2 and J is TRBJ2-1; 7 bases are shared with TRBD1. Losses at the gene ends were 5 bases for V and 3 bases for J; bases not matched to a gene: 4. CDR1 WSHSY and CDR2 SAAADI come from the germline V gene. The CDR3 length is 14 residues. CDR3 DNA: TGCGCCAGCAGTTCCGGGACAGACTACAATGAGCAGTTCTTC. This gives the protein CASSSGTDYNEQFF.

This clone was picked up one time. The rearrangement links TRBV19 to TRBJ1-2, with D possibly matching TRBD1 (5 bases). Germline CDR1 LNHDA, CDR2 SQIVND (reference sequence). CDR3 length: 12 residues. V was shortened by 6 bases and J by 6 bases, with 11 bases between the two germline ends. In nucleotides, the CDR3 is TGTGCCAGTAGAAGATCACAGGATGGCTACACCTTC. It yields the protein CASRRSQDGYTF.

In its sample, this clone was seen once. J is TRBJ1-6 and V is TRBV7-2, with D tentatively TRBD1 (5 bases). Trimming removed 1 base at V and 10 bases at J, with 14 bases between. The V gene's germline CDR1 is SGHTA and CDR2 FQGNSA. The CDR3 is 15 amino acids. CDR3 sequence: CASSLELSRESPLHF. The CDR3 bases are TGTGCCAGCAGCTTAGAATTGTCCAGGGAGTCACCCCTCCACTTT.

The V call is TRBV12-5, the J call TRBJ1-5, with 7 positions matching TRBD1. The junction had 6 bases not matched to a gene; V was cut back by 6 bases and J by 1 base. The V gene's germline CDR1 is LGHNT and CDR2 FRNRAP. The CDR3 runs to 15 residues. The CDR3 nucleotides are TGTGCTAGTGGACCAGGGGGGGTGAGCAATCAGCCCCAGCATTTT. Amino acid sequence: CASGPGGVSNQPQHF.